These 17 T cell receptor beta chains came from one sample sequenced in a study of T cells after posttransplantation cyclophosphamide. The data were produced by immunoSEQ multiplex PCR, yet TCRdb's version contains in-frame clones alone and is incomplete. This repertoire holds 40,000 to 60,000 clones, and none appear only once. Sequencing was carried out using PBMCs. The receptors derive from a man aged 40-55 years in good health, CMV-negative, and a related stem cell transplant donor.

This clone was picked up a small number of times. This chain joins TRBV6-6 and TRBJ1-5; tentatively, D is TRBD1 (5 bases). Germline-derived CDR1 and CDR2 are MNHNY and SVGAGI (reference sequence). The CDR3 contains 15 residues. Between the trimmed V and J ends, which lost 0 bases and 3 bases, there was a span of 9 bases. Written as DNA, the CDR3 is TGTGCCAGCAGTTACTCGGGGGGTACCAATCAGCCCCAGCATTTT. Protein: CASSYSGGTNQPQHF.

The chain joins TRBV6-5 to TRBJ1-5; a weak D match, TRBD1 (5 bases). Germline CDR1 MNHEY, CDR2 SVGAGI. The CDR3 has 13 amino acids. Written as DNA, the CDR3 is TGTGCTACGGGGGACTATAGCAATCAGCCCCAGCATTTT. Translated: CATGDYSNQPQHF.

This clone was observed at least ten times. The rearrangement uses TRBV2 and TRBJ2-7; D unclear. The CDR3 loop spans 12 amino acids. V was clipped by 9 bases and J by 1 base, with 10 bases between them. Per the germline V gene, CDR1 is SNHLY and CDR2 is FYNNEI. CDR3 sequence: CASLARSYEQYF. The DNA of the CDR3 is TGTGCCAGTCTGGCGCGGTCCTACGAGCAGTACTTC.

There are many counts of this clone. The J gene is TRBJ1-1, the V gene TRBV10-3; maybe TRBD1 (6 bases). Germline values: CDR1 ENHRY, CDR2 SYGVKD. With 2 bases removed from V and 4 bases from J, the gap between germline ends came to 14 bases. This CDR3 region has 15 residues. This chain's CDR3 is CAISEAQGFVTEAFF. Here the CDR3 DNA reads TGTGCCATCAGTGAGGCCCAGGGGTTCGTCACTGAAGCTTTCTTT.

This clone was counted at least ten times. The chain couples TRBV2 to TRBJ1-2, with 9 bases that match TRBD1. The germline gives CDR1 SNHLY, CDR2 FYNNEI. The V gene end was trimmed by 6 bases and the J gene end by 2 bases; junction bases not matched to a gene: 10. This CDR3 comprises 16 residues. The CDR3 loop reads CASRETGQGPNYGYTF. The CDR3 DNA sequence: TGTGCCAGCAGGGAAACTGGACAGGGGCCAAACTATGGCTACACCTTC.

This clone was picked up many times. The V call is TRBV7-9, the J call TRBJ1-4; D is perhaps TRBD1 (5 bases). CDR3 length: 13 residues. Germline V gene data show CDR1 as SEHNR and CDR2 as FQNEAQ (reference sequence). The V end lost 1 base, the J end lost 7 bases, and 7 bases lay between the germline ends. The CDR3 loop reads CASSLVGGEKLFF. CDR3 nucleotide sequence: TGTGCCAGCAGCTTAGTGGGGGGTGAAAAACTGTTTTTT. Full variable domain (missing parts from reference TRBV7-9 and TRBJ1-4): DTGVSQNPRHKITKRGQNVTFRCDPISEHNRLYWYRQTLGQGPEFLTYFQNEAQLEKSRLLSDRFSAERPKGSFSTLEIQRTEQGDSAMYLCASSLVGGEKLFFGSGTQLSVL.

The table lists this clone with many counts. The chain uses TRBV7-2 and TRBJ1-4; no definite D call. The V end lost 1 base, the J end lost 8 bases, and 11 bases lay between the germline ends. Germline V gene sequence: CDR1 SGHTA, CDR2 FQGNSA. The CDR3 loop spans 14 amino acids. In nucleotides, the CDR3 is TGTGCCAGCAGCTTAGAAGCACAGAAAGAAAAACTGTTTTTT. It specifies CASSLEAQKEKLFF.

This clone has a count of ten or more. The V and J genes are TRBV18 and TRBJ2-5, with TRBD1 matching over 9 bases. V was pared by 6 bases and J by 0 bases, with 8 bases of the junction left unmatched. CDR1 is KGHSH and CDR2 is LQKENI in the germline V gene. The CDR3 runs 16 residues. For the CDR3, the DNA is TGTGCCAGCTCCCAACAAGGGACAGGGTACCAAGAGACCCAGTACTTC. Protein: CASSQQGTGYQETQYF. The whole variable domain, filled in from reference TRBV18 and TRBJ2-5, reads NAGVMQNPRHLVRRRGQEARLRCSPMKGHSHVYWYRQLPEEGLKFMVYLQKENIIDESGMPKERFSAEFPKEGPSILRIQQVVRGDSAAYFCASSQQGTGYQETQYFGPGTRLLVL.

At least ten counts were recorded for this clone. The chain is built from TRBV19 and TRBJ2-1, with TRBD1 identical over 8 bases. Looked up from germline, CDR1 is LNHDA and CDR2 is SQIVND (reference sequence). This CDR3 has 16 amino acids. The J segment lost 7 bases and the V segment lost 5 bases, leaving 13 bases of the junction unmatched. Written as DNA, the CDR3 is TGTGCCAGTAGTTCTCGACAGGGGAGTTTTTGGAATGAGCAGTTCTTC. It yields the protein CASSSRQGSFWNEQFF.

In this sample, this clone turned up many times. This sequence joins TRBV5-1 and TRBJ2-3, with D perhaps TRBD1 (6 bases). Germline CDR1 SGHRS, CDR2 YFSETQ. V lost 2 bases and J lost 6, with 10 bases in between. The CDR3 has 13 residues. The CDR3 coding sequence is TGCGCCAGCAGCTTCCAGCAGGGGGATACGCAGTATTTT. This translates into CASSFQQGDTQYF.

This clone was counted many times. The gene calls are TRBV7-2 and TRBJ2-7; 7 positions match TRBD1. The junction had 7 bases not matched to a gene; V was cut back by 9 bases and J by 2 bases. This CDR3 is 13 amino acids long. Per the germline V gene, CDR1 is SGHTA and CDR2 is FQGNSA. The CDR3 loop is CASSPGQPYEQYF. The CDR3 DNA follows: TGTGCCAGTTCCCCGGGACAGCCCTACGAGCAGTACTTC.

This clone has ten or more counts. The chain employs TRBV11-3 and TRBJ2-2, with 7 bases aligning to TRBD2. The V gene end was trimmed by 4 bases and the J gene end by 3 bases; junction bases not matched to a gene: 8. The CDR3 spans 16 residues. CDR1 and CDR2 from the germline V gene are SGHNT and YENEEA. The DNA of the CDR3 is TGTGCCAGCAGCTCACAAAGCGGGGAATACACCGGGGAGCTGTTTTTT. Translation gives CASSSQSGEYTGELFF. Looking up the rest from reference TRBV11-3 and TRBJ2-2 gives the full variable domain: EAGVVQSPRYKIIEKKQPVAFWCNPISGHNTLYWYLQNLGQGPELLIRYENEEAVDDSQLPKDRFSAERLKGVDSTLKIQPAELGDSAVYLCASSSQSGEYTGELFFGEGSRLTVL.

This clone was seen at least ten times. The rearrangement links TRBV7-9 to TRBJ1-2; possibly TRBD1 for D (6 bases). The CDR3 length is 16 residues. V gave up 5 bases and J gave up 8 bases, with 24 bases separating them. CDR1 and CDR2 from the germline V gene are SEHNR and FQNEAQ (reference sequence). CDR3 amino acids: CASSASGTTPVGGYTF. DNA of the CDR3: TGTGCCAGCAGCGCGTCCGGGACAACTCCCGTCGGCGGCTACACCTTC.

This clone has at least ten counts. The V and J genes are TRBV27 and TRBJ2-5, with TRBD1 identical over 7 bases. Germline trimming cut 6 bases from V and 6 bases from J; bases unmatched to any gene: 7. The CDR3 spans 13 residues. Germline assignment: CDR1 MNHEY and CDR2 SMNVEV (reference sequence). CDR3 region: CASSTDRVKTQYF. The CDR3 DNA reads TGTGCCAGCAGCACAGACAGGGTGAAGACCCAGTACTTC.

This clone was recorded at least ten times. The J gene is TRBJ2-7, the V gene TRBV11-2, with no clear D. Looked up from germline, CDR1 is SGHAT and CDR2 is FQNNGV. The CDR3 has 14 residues. V lost 5 bases to trimming and J lost 1 base, with 12 bases between them. CDR3 sequence: CASSRVATSYEQYF. CDR3 coding DNA: TGTGCCAGCAGCCGAGTCGCCACTTCCTACGAGCAGTACTTC. The full variable domain, its missing parts supplied by reference TRBV11-2 and TRBJ2-7, is EAGVAQSPRYKIIEKRQSVAFWCNPISGHATLYWYQQILGQGPKLLIQFQNNGVVDDSQLPKDRFSAERLKGVDSTLKIQPAKLEDSAVYLCASSRVATSYEQYFGPGTRLTVT.

This clone has at least ten counts. The chain employs TRBV18 and TRBJ1-1, with D tentatively TRBD1 (5 bases). The germline V and J ends were trimmed by 1 base and 0 bases, with 18 bases remaining between them. Germline CDR1 KGHSH, CDR2 LQKENI. The CDR3 runs 18 residues. The CDR3 nucleotides read TGTGCCAGCTCACCACAGTGGGACTTTCGAATGGTGAACACTGAAGCTTTCTTT. Protein sequence: CASSPQWDFRMVNTEAFF.

This clone was seen ten or more times. This chain joins TRBV6-6 and TRBJ2-7, with 7 bases that match TRBD2. Germline loops: CDR1 MNHNY, CDR2 SVGAGI (reference sequence). The junction had 7 bases not matched to a gene; V was cut back by 2 bases and J by 0 bases. This CDR3 has 16 amino acids. CDR3: CASSYGLAVFSYEQYF. The CDR3 DNA reads as TGTGCCAGCAGTTACGGTCTAGCGGTATTCTCCTACGAGCAGTACTTC.